This T cell receptor (beta chain) is drawn from a study of yellow fever vaccine responses in identical twins. Each CDR3 protein gets one entry after TCRdb re-called the RT-PCR reads with MiXCR. The data contain 13,000 to 15,000 distinct CDR3 sequences, roughly 84% of them seen just once; the ten biggest clones take up 0.67%. V lost 5 bases and J 0 bases, leaving 17 bases between the germline ends. This CDR3 comprises 17 residues. On this clonotype: What it recognizes is unknown.

Study observations and caveats: Twins' T cell vaccine responses reportedly looked partly convergent, partly personalized.

The chain links TRBV12-3 or TRBV12-4 to TRBJ1-3, with D perhaps TRBD1 (6 bases). This TCR was recovered from a woman under 30 who received the yellow fever vaccine. The specimen was T cells from blood (PBMCs), unsorted or a sorted subset (not recorded which), collected before or after yellow fever vaccination (not recorded which). The CDR3 spells CASSPPGQKNSGNTIYF. The CDR3 DNA reads TGTGCCAGCAGTCCACCCGGACAGAAAAACTCTGGAAACACCATATATTTT.